This T cell receptor beta chain was identified during a study of T cell responses to AZD1222 COVID-19 vaccine. Study overall: Second doses were pooled across both intervals (about 4 or about 12 weeks).

Profiling relied on immunoSEQ multiplex PCR, and the TCRdb table lists in-frame clones only, not all of them. The sample has 150,000 to 200,000 clones, about 89% seen once. V lost 5 bases and J lost 5; bases outside the gene matches: 10. This CDR3 is built from 16 residues. In germline, CDR1 is GTSNPN, CDR2 SVGIG (reference sequence). Sequencing used peripheral blood, obtained on day 0 of AZD1222 vaccination. This clonotype originated in an adult in good health. This chain links TRBV30 with TRBJ2-2, with TRBD1 matching 11 bases. CDR3 bases: TGTGCCTGGTGGGGGCCCGGGACAGGGGGTACCGGGGAGCTGTTTTTT. Translation: CAWWGPGTGGTGELFF.